Below are 25 T cell receptor beta chains sequenced from a single sample in a study of CD8+ T cells in alopecia areata. cDNA reverse transcribed from extracted RNA served as the sequencing template. The assay was immunoSEQ multiplex PCR, and TCRdb's table has in-frame clones only and misses some. The sample gives roughly 250,000 clones, 60% of which show up once; around 0.92% is in the top ten. Indicated treatment: oral pan-JAK inhibitor, 5-10 mg twice daily. Material: CD4+ T cells sorted from blood, obtained around week 54, from a patient treated with tofacitinib. These receptors all stem from a human donor with alopecia areata.

The rearrangement joins TRBV7-8 to TRBJ2-5; D is ambiguous. The V end lost 4 bases, the J end lost 5 bases, and 11 bases lay between the germline ends. There are 13 residues in the CDR3. The germline CDR1 and CDR2 sequences are SGHVS and FQNEAQ. This chain's CDR3 is CASSWTVQETQYF. CDR3 sequence (DNA): TGTGCCAGCAGCTGGACCGTCCAGGAGACCCAGTACTTC.

The chain couples TRBV4-3 to TRBJ2-5, with 12 nucleotides matching TRBD2. Germline V gene data show CDR1 as LGHNA and CDR2 as YSLEER. V gave up 4 bases and J gave up 1 base; unmatched junction bases: 7. The CDR3 is 17 residues long. The CDR3: CASSPSTSGGFQETQYF. In DNA form, the CDR3 reads TGCGCCAGCAGCCCGTCAACTAGCGGGGGGTTCCAAGAGACCCAGTACTTC.

The CDR3, as DNA: TGTGCCAGCAGTGCTCAGGGCTACGAGCAGTACTTC. As protein: CASSAQGYEQYF. J is TRBJ2-7 and V is TRBV2; D might be TRBD1 (5 bases). This CDR3 contains 12 residues. With 4 bases removed from V and 3 bases from J, the gap between germline ends came to 7 bases. Germline-derived CDR1 and CDR2 are SNHLY and FYNNEI.

The rearrangement links TRBV5-1 to TRBJ2-5, with D possibly called TRBD1 or TRBD2 (5 bases each). CDR1 and CDR2 (germline): SGHRS, YFSETQ. This CDR3 has 17 residues. V shed 0 bases and J shed 5 bases, with 20 bases lying between them. In DNA, the CDR3 is TGCGCCAGCAGCTTGGCGACGGGGACCCCGCTGGGGGAGACCCAGTACTTC. Translation: CASSLATGTPLGETQYF.

This clone occurred a few times. This chain connects TRBV10-3 to TRBJ2-1, with D perhaps matching TRBD2 (5 bases). Germline loops: CDR1 ENHRY, CDR2 SYGVKD. This CDR3 is built from 16 residues. V was shortened by 6 bases and J by 8 bases, with 23 bases between the two germline ends. In nucleotides, the CDR3 is TGTGCCATCAGATCCGGACTTAGTCGGCTAGTCGATGAGCAGTTCTTC. Translated, it gives CAIRSGLSRLVDEQFF.

This clone came up a few times. V usage is TRBV10-3 and J usage is TRBJ2-5; D unclear. CDR3 length equals 16 residues. V shed 2 bases and J shed 2 bases, with 15 bases lying between them. Per the germline V gene, CDR1 is ENHRY and CDR2 is SYGVKD. The CDR3, as DNA: TGTGCCATCAGTGAGACAGAGGATTTAGGGCAAGAGACCCAGTACTTC. It translates to CAISETEDLGQETQYF.

This clone has only a few counts. CDR3 region: CASSPSPGQGYGYTF. The CDR3 DNA is TGTGCCAGTAGTCCATCCCCTGGACAAGGATATGGCTACACCTTC. The chain couples TRBV19 to TRBJ1-2; D is possibly TRBD1 (5 bases). The germline V gene has CDR1 LNHDA and CDR2 SQIVND (reference sequence). The CDR3 sequence is 15 residues long. V was trimmed by 5 bases and J by 5 bases, leaving 18 bases between them. The full variable domain, with the rest looked up from reference TRBV19 and TRBJ1-2, is DGGITQSPKYLFRKEGQNVTLSCEQNLNHDAMYWYRQDPGQGLRLIYYSQIVNDFQKGDIAEGYSVSREKKESFPLTVTSAQKNPTAFYLCASSPSPGQGYGYTFGSGTRLTVV.

The chain combines TRBV2 with TRBJ1-5; D is undetermined. V lost 1 base and J 1 base, leaving 14 bases between the germline ends. The CDR3 contains 17 residues. The germline V gene encodes CDR1 SNHLY and CDR2 FYNNEI. DNA for the CDR3: TGTGCCAGCAGTGAAGAATACGAGGGAGGGAGCAATCAGCCCCAGCATTTT. Translation gives CASSEEYEGGSNQPQHF. The variable domain in full, completed from reference TRBV2 and TRBJ1-5, reads EPEVTQTPSHQVTQMGQEVILRCVPISNHLYFYWYRQILGQKVEFLVSFYNNEISEKSEIFDDQFSVERPDGSNFTLKIRSTKLEDSAMYFCASSEEYEGGSNQPQHFGDGTRLSIL.

This sequence joins TRBV9 and TRBJ2-2; TRBD2 aligns across 10 bases. V shed 2 bases, J shed 0 bases, and the junction held 1 base outside the gene matches. The V gene's germline CDR1 is SGDLS and CDR2 YYNGEE. CDR3 length equals 16 residues. In nucleotides, the CDR3 is TGTGCCAGCAGCGTTACTAGCGGGACGAACACCGGGGAGCTGTTTTTT. As protein: CASSVTSGTNTGELFF.

This clone was seen only once. The chain carries TRBV13 and TRBJ2-2; D perhaps matches TRBD1 (5 bases). Trimming took off 10 bases at V and 5 bases at J, with 17 bases between the two ends. From germline, CDR1 is PRHDT and CDR2 FYEKMQ (reference sequence). The CDR3 has 14 amino acids. In DNA, the CDR3 is TGTGCCACCTTAAGGTCGACAGAGACCGGGGAGCTGTTTTTT. Translation gives CATLRSTETGELFF.

CDR3 bases: TGCAGCGTTGTGGCGGCGAGCTCCTACAATGAGCAGTTCTTC. As protein: CSVVAASSYNEQFF. This chain uses TRBV29-1 with TRBJ2-1; D gene ambiguous. Per the germline V gene, CDR1 is SQVTM and CDR2 is ANQGSEA. The CDR3 loop spans 14 amino acids. The V gene lost 4 bases and the J gene lost 0 bases, with 10 bases spanning the gap.

In its sample, this clone was seen once. The CDR3 DNA reads as TGTGCCTGGGGCACAGGGAATGCTGAAGCTTTCTTT. As protein: CAWGTGNAEAFF. V gene TRBV30 combines with J gene TRBJ1-1; D may be TRBD1 (6 bases). The CDR3 runs to 12 residues. The V end was cut by 5 bases, the J end by 6 bases, with 13 bases between. Germline CDR1 is GTSNPN and CDR2 is SVGIG (reference sequence).

CDR3 bases: TGTGCCTGGAAAGACACTCCCGGGACCCAAGCTTTCTTT. Its protein is CAWKDTPGTQAFF. This sequence joins TRBV30 and TRBJ1-1; weak D call: TRBD1 (5 bases). This CDR3 contains 13 residues. The germline V gene has CDR1 GTSNPN and CDR2 SVGIG (reference sequence). V lost 4 bases to trimming and J lost 9 bases, with 18 bases between them.

The V call is TRBV30, the J call TRBJ2-3; TRBD1 is a possible D gene (5 bases). The CDR3 loop spans 14 amino acids. Trimming took off 1 base at V and 5 bases at J, with 13 bases between the two ends. Germline values: CDR1 GTSNPN, CDR2 SVGIG (reference sequence). The CDR3 region is CAWSAGHSEDTQYF. Here the CDR3 DNA reads TGTGCCTGGAGTGCCGGACACTCTGAAGATACGCAGTATTTT.

The chain joins TRBV5-1 to TRBJ2-5; D remains unclear. The V and J ends lost 4 bases and 1 base respectively, with 11 bases between them. CDR1 and CDR2 from the germline V gene are SGHRS and YFSETQ. This CDR3 is 14 amino acids long. CDR3: CASSNPARQETQYF. The CDR3 DNA sequence: TGCGCCAGCAGCAACCCAGCCCGCCAAGAGACCCAGTACTTC.

As for this clone: Other DNA variants within this sample encode the same CDR3. The chain uses TRBV5-1 and TRBJ1-2; D is perhaps TRBD1 (5 bases). Germline assignment: CDR1 SGHRS and CDR2 YFSETQ. The CDR3 has 13 residues. Trimming pared 0 bases from V and 6 bases from J, leaving 9 bases between. CDR3 bases: TGCGCCAGCAGCTTGGACCAGGGTGATGGCTACACCTTC. Protein: CASSLDQGDGYTF.

V and J are TRBV29-1 and TRBJ1-2; 8 positions match TRBD1. The ends lost 5 bases at V and 7 bases at J; junction bases unmatched: 15. The CDR3 has 15 residues. Germline-derived CDR1 and CDR2 are SQVTM and ANQGSEA. The CDR3 DNA follows: TGCAGCGTTTTAAAACAACCCGGGACAGGAATTGGCTACACCTTC. It yields the protein CSVLKQPGTGIGYTF.

CDR3 residues: CASSPRTGGIGETQYF. The CDR3 region has the DNA TGTGCCAGCAGCCCCCGGACAGGGGGCATTGGGGAGACCCAGTACTTC. The chain joins TRBV9 to TRBJ2-5; 11 bases map to TRBD1. V was clipped by 4 bases and J by 5 bases; unmatched bases: 10. Germline V gene data show CDR1 as SGDLS and CDR2 as YYNGEE. This CDR3 contains 16 residues.

The CDR3 region has the DNA TGTGCCAGCAGCTTAGAGGCCGGTAGTTCCTATGGCTACACCTTC. The encoded protein is CASSLEAGSSYGYTF. The rearrangement links TRBV7-8 to TRBJ1-2; D is ambiguous. This CDR3 contains 15 residues. V shed 1 base and J shed 4 bases, with 13 bases lying between them. Germline-derived CDR1 and CDR2 are SGHVS and FQNEAQ.

This chain uses TRBV7-2 with TRBJ2-1; D uncertain. Trimming removed 7 bases at V and 0 bases at J, with 13 bases between. The CDR3 has 15 amino acids. CDR1 and CDR2 from the germline V gene are SGHTA and FQGNSA. The chain's CDR3 is CASIQTSFSYNEQFF. In nucleotides, the CDR3 is TGTGCCAGCATCCAAACTTCGTTCTCCTACAATGAGCAGTTCTTC.

This rearrangement joins TRBV29-1 to TRBJ1-2; tentatively, D is TRBD1 (6 bases). The CDR3 contains 12 residues. Germline V gene data show CDR1 as SQVTM and CDR2 as ANQGSEA. Trimming took off 1 base at V and 10 bases at J, with 13 bases between the two ends. CDR3: CSVEGQGIPYTF. In DNA form, the CDR3 reads TGCAGCGTTGAAGGGCAGGGGATTCCCTACACCTTC.

This clone appeared a single time. This sequence joins TRBV23-1 and TRBJ1-1, with 8 bases identical to TRBD1. TRBV23-1 has ORF status, its function being uncertain. Trimming took 0 bases from V and 5 from J; bases not matched to a gene: 17. The CDR3 length is 19 residues. This chain's CDR3 is CASSQSEGLSDRAQTEAFF. The DNA for the CDR3 is TGCGCCAGCAGTCAATCAGAAGGATTGTCGGACAGGGCTCAAACTGAAGCTTTCTTT.

This chain connects TRBV27 to TRBJ2-1; the D call may be TRBD1 or TRBD2 (7 bases each). The CDR3 loop spans 17 amino acids. From germline, CDR1 is MNHEY and CDR2 SMNVEV (reference sequence). V shed 3 bases and J shed 0 bases, with 15 bases lying between them. The CDR3 protein is CASSLGGGGSSYNEQFF. In nucleotides, the CDR3 is TGTGCCAGCAGTTTGGGAGGGGGCGGCAGCTCCTACAATGAGCAGTTCTTC.

This sequence joins TRBV4-3 and TRBJ2-6, with 7 positions matching TRBD2. V shed 1 base and J 2 bases; nucleotides not matched to a gene: 2. Germline values: CDR1 LGHNA, CDR2 YSLEER. The CDR3 runs 16 residues. CDR3 in amino acids: CASSQVGGPGANVLTF. CDR3 DNA: TGCGCCAGCAGCCAAGTGGGAGGGCCTGGGGCCAACGTCCTGACTTTC.

This sequence joins TRBV18 and TRBJ2-6, with D hard to call. The ends were cut back, 1 base at V and 2 bases at J, with 3 bases in the middle. CDR3 length equals 14 residues. Germline V gene data show CDR1 as KGHSH and CDR2 as LQKENI. The CDR3 loop reads CASSPRAGANVLTF. CDR3 coding DNA: TGTGCCAGCTCACCACGGGCTGGGGCCAACGTCCTGACTTTC.